This paragraph covers one T cell receptor beta chain sequence. What this receptor recognizes is not known. The sample holds no much larger clone one base away, and base qualities are not on file. TCRbeta CDR3 regions were amplified from genomic DNA by means of the immunoSEQ Assay, a bias-controlled multiplex PCR. In the original analysis: The number of nucleated cells in each sample was estimated from the amplification of reference gene primers within the assay. To quantify the absolute abundance of each unique TCRbeta CDR3 rearrangement, sequence reads were collapsed and filtered. Productive Simpson clonality was computed per sample as the square root of Simpson's diversity index over productive rearrangements. TCRdb carries this immuneACCESS record with in-frame sequences only. Its versions omit some clonotypes, under half of them owing to an unresolved V gene in the studies checked, with the rest unexplained. Clonal size and the V and J genes are those of that table, whereas D and trimming came from the DNA. The sample contains a few hundred thousand clones, about 90% of them found a single time. The top ten clonotypes cover roughly 4.3% of the sample.

The data derive from a study of blood T cell repertoires in COVID-19 (dated by TCRdb to between 2020 and 2021). At the level of the whole study: Samples covering the acute and convalescent phases of COVID-19 were provided by collaborators in the United States, Italy and Spain. The prospective study material was composed of cDNA or gDNA derived from T cells, B-cell-depleted T cells, or PBMCs. The dataset comprised deeply sampled blood TCRbeta repertoires from subjects exposed to, actively infected with, or recovered from COVID-19. The repertoires were released in a freely available public database meant as a resource for research on the immune response to SARS-CoV-2. Samples were obtained from the ongoing ImmuneRACE study (first 160 participants) and from 1,200 or so subjects provided by 6 global collaborators. Nearly every sample came with metadata listing a de-identified subject ID, COVID-19 status, age in years and sex. Where HLA class I and class II types were available, the types were taken from metadata supplied by the sample provider, not from assay-based typing.

Participants in the prospective study were aged roughly 18 to 89 years, lived in approximately 26 United States geographic areas, and enrolled through a virtual design. To assign participants to cohorts, the prospective study relied on clinical history that participants themselves reported in a screening survey and a study questionnaire. In the prospective study, whole blood, serum and a nasopharyngeal or oropharyngeal swab were collected from each participant by mobile phlebotomists. Prospective study participants could optionally give additional blood draws and questionnaires over an approximately two-month period. Before DNA extraction, prospective study blood samples were shipped either frozen or at room temperature. The investigation overall reported the following: The amount of clinical and demographic metadata varied by source and participant and was provided uncurated.

The sequenced sample was PBMCs or T cells enriched from blood (not recorded which). This TCR came from a woman aged 18 to 35 with acute COVID-19.

The DNA sequence is TGTGCCAGCAGCCAAGTTGGACGGCGGGAGGCCCGTAGAGGGAGAGACAATGAGCAGTTCTTC. The resulting protein is CASSQVGRREARRGRDNEQFF. The sequence is built from TRBV3-1 (or the pseudogene TRBV3-2) and TRBJ2-1, with 8 central nucleotides matching TRBD2. The CDR3 runs 21 residues from the cysteine to the phenylalanine. Only CDR3 DNA is held: 63 bases, read in frame from base 1. Germline trimming: 1 base from V, 5 bases from J; junction bases outside gene matches: 22. CDR1 is given as LGHDT and CDR2 as YNNKEL, both from the germline V gene (reference sequence).